The 24 T cell receptor beta chains given below trace back to one sample, sequenced in a study of shared clonotypes between healthy human individuals. The assay was immunoSEQ multiplex PCR, and TCRdb's table has in-frame clones only and misses some. The table has some 980,000 clones, around 80% seen once. Input material: memory CD4+ T cells sorted from blood. Regarding subset: CD45RA-negative fraction. The source is a man between 18 and 35 years old in good health.

The chain uses TRBV2 and TRBJ2-5; 7 bases agree with TRBD2. Germline lookup yields CDR1 SNHLY and CDR2 FYNNEI. Trimming took 7 bases from V and 2 from J; bases not matched to a gene: 7. The CDR3 runs to 14 residues. CDR3 in DNA: TGTGCCAGCACCAGAGCGGGGTTTCAAGAGACCCAGTACTTC. It encodes CASTRAGFQETQYF.

This clone appeared many times. This chain's CDR3 is CASKLQGADGYTF. For the CDR3, the DNA is TGTGCCAGCAAGTTGCAGGGGGCGGATGGCTACACCTTC. The chain has TRBV2 and TRBJ1-2; 8 nucleotides line up with TRBD1. V lost 7 bases and J lost 6; bases outside the gene matches: 7. Germline V lookup: CDR1 SNHLY, CDR2 FYNNEI. This CDR3 contains 13 residues. The whole variable domain, remainder taken from reference TRBV2 and TRBJ1-2, is EPEVTQTPSHQVTQMGQEVILRCVPISNHLYFYWYRQILGQKVEFLVSFYNNEISEKSEIFDDQFSVERPDGSNFTLKIRSTKLEDSAMYFCASKLQGADGYTFGSGTRLTVV.

This chain uses TRBV29-1 with TRBJ1-3; D is perhaps TRBD1 (6 bases). Trimming removed 7 bases from V and 0 bases from J, with 16 bases in between. This CDR3 is built from 15 residues. Germline CDR1 is SQVTM and CDR2 is ANQGSEA. The DNA for the CDR3 is TGCAGCGCCCGGACAGACCCCTACTCTGGAAACACCATATATTTT. Protein sequence: CSARTDPYSGNTIYF.

To note about this clone: The sample has other DNA sequences that encode this CDR3 too. The genes are TRBV18 and TRBJ2-3; no clear D. CDR3 length: 14 residues. CDR1 and CDR2 from the germline V gene are KGHSH and LQKENI. V lost 1 base and J lost 0, with 5 bases in between. In DNA, the CDR3 is TGTGCCAGCTCACCACGGCGTAGCACAGATACGCAGTATTTT. This codes for CASSPRRSTDTQYF. Looking up the rest from reference TRBV18 and TRBJ2-3 gives the full variable domain: NAGVMQNPRHLVRRRGQEARLRCSPMKGHSHVYWYRQLPEEGLKFMVYLQKENIIDESGMPKERFSAEFPKEGPSILRIQQVVRGDSAAYFCASSPRRSTDTQYFGPGTRLTVL.

V is TRBV4-1 and J is TRBJ2-5, with 9 bases identical to TRBD2. The CDR3 runs to 16 residues. Per germline, CDR1 MGHRA and CDR2 YSYEKL. V dropped 4 bases and J dropped 4; count of bases not matched to a gene: 10. The chain's CDR3 is CASSRQGLAGRETQYF. The CDR3 DNA follows: TGCGCCAGCAGCCGCCAAGGGCTAGCGGGGCGAGAGACCCAGTACTTC.

This clone was detected once. This chain joins TRBV6-5 and TRBJ2-7, with D uncertain. Germline V gene data show CDR1 as MNHEY and CDR2 as SVGAGI. With 10 bases removed from V and 3 bases from J, the gap between germline ends came to 16 bases. The CDR3 extends over 13 amino acids. The CDR3 sequence is CATESPNGYEQYF. CDR3 bases: TGTGCCACAGAGAGCCCCAACGGCTACGAGCAGTACTTC.

This clone was observed a few times. The chain links TRBV5-1 to TRBJ2-3, with a weak D call TRBD2 (6 bases). This CDR3 is built from 15 residues. The V gene lost 2 bases and the J gene lost 2 bases, with 12 bases spanning the gap. CDR1 is SGHRS and CDR2 is YFSETQ in the germline V gene. CDR3 DNA: TGCGCCAGCAGCTTAGGAACTAGCATCACAGATACGCAGTATTTT. It is translated as CASSLGTSITDTQYF. Based on the CDR3 plus reference TRBV5-1 and TRBJ2-3, the full variable domain is KAGVTQTPRYLIKTRGQQVTLSCSPISGHRSVSWYQQTPGQGLQFLFEYFSETQRNKGNFPGRFSGRQFSNSRSEMNVSTLELGDSALYLCASSLGTSITDTQYFGPGTRLTVL.

V and J are TRBV5-1 and TRBJ1-1; 12 bases align to TRBD1. There are 17 residues in the CDR3. J gave up 0 bases and V 4 bases, and 7 bases lay outside the gene matches. The germline V gene has CDR1 SGHRS and CDR2 YFSETQ. The CDR3 protein is CASSPGQGAGMNTEAFF. CDR3 coding DNA: TGCGCCAGCAGCCCGGGACAGGGGGCGGGCATGAACACTGAAGCTTTCTTT.

The chain uses TRBV28 and TRBJ1-4; no clear D gene. The CDR3 extends over 15 amino acids. V lost 1 base and J lost 8, with 14 bases in between. Germline loops: CDR1 MDHEN, CDR2 SYDVKM. The chain's CDR3 is CASSLFPVMREKLFF. The DNA for the CDR3 is TGTGCCAGCAGTTTATTTCCGGTGATGAGGGAAAAACTGTTTTTT.

V is TRBV5-5 and J is TRBJ2-7; no clear D. CDR1 is SGHKS, CDR2 YYEKEE, per germline (reference sequence). The CDR3 is 16 residues long. The V end lost 2 bases, the J end lost 2 bases, and 17 bases lay between the germline ends. CDR3 coding DNA: TGTGCCAGCAGCTTAGGCGTGGCGCAGCCTACCTACGAGCAGTACTTC. Its translation: CASSLGVAQPTYEQYF.

The chain is built from TRBV15 and TRBJ1-1; possible D gene TRBD1, 6 bases. The CDR3 consists of 15 residues. Trimming left V 4 bases short and J 2 bases short, with 14 bases between. CDR1 is LNHNV, CDR2 YYDKDF, per germline (reference sequence). CDR3 sequence: CATSKSGAVNTEAFF. In DNA, the CDR3 is TGTGCCACCAGCAAGTCGGGGGCCGTCAACACTGAAGCTTTCTTT.

The chain links TRBV6-1 to TRBJ2-7; D perhaps matches TRBD2 (6 bases). The CDR3 sequence is 14 residues long. The germline CDR1 and CDR2 sequences are MNHNS and SASEGT. Trimming removed 3 bases at V and 6 bases at J, with 15 bases between. CDR3 residues: CASSDRGDSAEQYF. CDR3 DNA: TGTGCCAGCAGTGACCGCGGGGACTCCGCCGAGCAGTACTTC.

V and J are TRBV7-6 and TRBJ2-1, with 8 nucleotides matching TRBD2. Per the germline V gene, CDR1 is SGHVS and CDR2 is FNYEAQ. The CDR3 is 16 amino acids. The ends lost 5 bases at V and 4 bases at J; junction bases unmatched: 10. CDR3 region: CASSRGSSGSYNEQFF. The DNA of the CDR3 is TGTGCCAGCAGCCGTGGCTCTAGCGGGTCATACAATGAGCAGTTCTTC.

V is TRBV28 and J is TRBJ1-1, with 9 bases matching TRBD1. V gave up 5 bases and J gave up 3 bases; unmatched junction bases: 7. CDR1 MDHEN and CDR2 SYDVKM come from the germline V gene. The CDR3 runs to 15 residues. CDR3 coding DNA: TGTGCCAGCAGTCAGGGGACAGGGTGGGACACTGAAGCTTTCTTT. Translating gives CASSQGTGWDTEAFF. Filled out from reference TRBV28 and TRBJ1-1, the complete variable domain reads DVKVTQSSRYLVKRTGEKVFLECVQDMDHENMFWYRQDPGLGLRLIYFSYDVKMKEKGDIPEGYSVSREKKERFSLILESASTNQTSMYLCASSQGTGWDTEAFFGQGTRLTVV.

CDR3 DNA: TGTGCCAGCAGAACAGAGAAAGTGGAGACCCAGTACTTC. Amino acid sequence: CASRTEKVETQYF. The chain employs TRBV6-5 and TRBJ2-5, with no clear D. V lost 6 bases and J lost 5, with 13 bases in between. Germline V lookup: CDR1 MNHEY, CDR2 SVGAGI. The CDR3 is 13 residues long.

The sample holds one count of this clone. The chain's CDR3 is CASSSTGVTKAFF. CDR3 bases: TGTGCCAGCAGCTCGACAGGGGTGACTAAAGCTTTCTTT. This chain links TRBV6-6 with TRBJ1-1, with 8 bases fitting TRBD1. Per germline, CDR1 MNHNY and CDR2 SVGAGI (reference sequence). J lost 9 bases, V lost 6 bases, and 9 bases had no gene match. CDR3 size: 13 residues.

The V and J genes are TRBV2 and TRBJ2-3, with 9 bases that match TRBD2. Germline V gene data show CDR1 as SNHLY and CDR2 as FYNNEI. The V segment lost 6 bases and the J segment 5 bases; nucleotides outside the gene matches: 9. This CDR3 spans 15 amino acids. CDR3 amino acids: CASRAGAGGKDTQYF. The CDR3 DNA follows: TGTGCCAGCAGGGCGGGAGCGGGGGGAAAAGATACGCAGTATTTT.

The chain has TRBV19 and TRBJ1-3; perhaps TRBD1 as D (5 bases). The V gene's germline CDR1 is LNHDA and CDR2 SQIVND (reference sequence). The ends were cut back, 6 bases at V and 4 bases at J, with 13 bases in the middle. CDR3 length equals 14 residues. CDR3 amino acids: CASSPRRGGNTIYF. The CDR3 DNA is TGTGCCAGTAGCCCACGAAGGGGCGGAAACACCATATATTTT. Filled out from reference TRBV19 and TRBJ1-3, the complete variable domain reads DGGITQSPKYLFRKEGQNVTLSCEQNLNHDAMYWYRQDPGQGLRLIYYSQIVNDFQKGDIAEGYSVSREKKESFPLTVTSAQKNPTAFYLCASSPRRGGNTIYFGEGSWLTVV.

This clone was observed a few times. The DNA of the CDR3 is TGTGCCAGCAGTTTACGGCCAGGTAATGAGCAGTTCTTC. Protein product: CASSLRPGNEQFF. J is TRBJ2-1 and V is TRBV27, with D uncertain. V was trimmed by 2 bases and J by 7 bases, leaving 9 bases between them. From germline, CDR1 is MNHEY and CDR2 SMNVEV (reference sequence). This CDR3 is built from 13 residues.

A remark on this clone: One end of the junction does not line up with germline, which may come from a read error. The chain is built from TRBV7-7 and TRBJ2-2; D remains unclear. Germline CDR1 reads SSHAT; CDR2 reads FNYEAQ (reference sequence). The CDR3 runs to 15 residues. Here the CDR3 reads CASSLDRAQGGELFF. The DNA of the CDR3 is TGTGCTAGCAGCTTAGATCGCGCACAAGGGGGGGAGCTGTTTTTT. The full variable domain, with the rest looked up from reference TRBV7-7 and TRBJ2-2, is GAGVSQSPRYKVTKRGQDVTLRCDPISSHATLYWYQQALGQGPEFLTYFNYEAQPDKSGLPSDRFSAERPEGSISTLTIQRTEQRDSAMYRCASSLDRAQGGELFFGEGSRLTVL.

The rearrangement joins TRBV11-2 to TRBJ2-1; either TRBD1 or TRBD2 may supply D (5 bases each). This CDR3 is 15 amino acids long. Germline V gene data show CDR1 as SGHAT and CDR2 as FQNNGV. V lost 7 bases, J lost 5 bases, and 18 bases lay in between. As DNA, the CDR3 is TGTGCCAGCACCACTACGAGGGGACCTAACAATGAGCAGTTCTTC. This gives the protein CASTTTRGPNNEQFF.

V and J are TRBV30 and TRBJ2-5, with D tentatively TRBD1 (6 bases). Trimming stripped 5 bases from V and 5 bases from J, with 18 bases between. The CDR3 loop spans 14 amino acids. Looked up from germline, CDR1 is GTSNPN and CDR2 is SVGIG (reference sequence). Here the CDR3 DNA reads TGTGCCTGGGAAATACAGGGTAGAGGGGAGACCCAGTACTTC. Translated, it gives CAWEIQGRGETQYF. Full variable domain (remainder filled in from reference TRBV30 and TRBJ2-5): SQTIHQWPATLVQPVGSPLSLECTVEGTSNPNLYWYRQAAGRGLQLLFYSVGIGQISSEVPQNLSASRPQDRQFILSSKKLLLSDSGFYLCAWEIQGRGETQYFGPGTRLLVL.

The V gene is TRBV12-5, the J gene TRBJ2-1; no clear D. The CDR3 is 11 amino acids. The germline V and J ends were trimmed by 6 bases and 3 bases, with 3 bases remaining between them. The germline V gene has CDR1 LGHNT and CDR2 FRNRAP. The CDR3 DNA reads TGTGCTAGTGGCCTCTACAATGAGCAGTTCTTC. It translates to CASGLYNEQFF.

In this sample, this clone turned up once. The gene calls are TRBV18 and TRBJ2-1, with a weak D call TRBD2 (5 bases). Germline V gene lookup returns CDR1 KGHSH and CDR2 LQKENI. Trimming took off 3 bases at V and 5 bases at J, with 14 bases between the two ends. This CDR3 is 15 amino acids long. CDR3 nucleotide sequence: TGTGCCAGCTCACCTACCGGAGGTTGGAACAATGAGCAGTTCTTC. The encoded protein is CASSPTGGWNNEQFF.